Following are 26 T cell receptor beta chains from one sample sequenced in a study of T cell changes during pregnancy in multiple sclerosis. Clones were read by immunoSEQ multiplex PCR, and TCRdb kept only the in-frame ones, dropping some. The sample includes approximately 40,000 clones, around 89% of them seen just once. The sample consisted of CD4+ T cells from peripheral blood mononuclear cells, taken in the first trimester of pregnancy. The origin of the receptors is a female donor with multiple sclerosis, enrolled in a pregnancy study.

The chain has TRBV6-6 and TRBJ2-5; D might be TRBD2 (6 bases). CDR1 is MNHNY and CDR2 is SVGAGI in the germline V gene (reference sequence). The CDR3 covers 16 residues. Between the trimmed V and J ends, which lost 4 bases and 5 bases, there was a span of 20 bases. CDR3: CASSSNVGSLAETQYF. The CDR3 DNA reads as TGTGCCAGCAGTTCCAACGTCGGGAGCCTAGCGGAGACCCAGTACTTC.

V usage is TRBV5-4 and J usage is TRBJ1-5; tentative D call: TRBD1 (5 bases). Trimming left V 2 bases short and J 8 bases short, with 11 bases between. The V gene's germline CDR1 is SGHNT and CDR2 YYREEE (reference sequence). This CDR3 is built from 13 residues. The DNA of the CDR3 is TGTGCCAGCAGCTTTTCAGGGAGGGAGCCCCAGCATTTT. Protein: CASSFSGREPQHF.

J is TRBJ1-2 and V is TRBV5-1; D may be TRBD1 (6 bases). Germline CDR1 reads SGHRS; CDR2 reads YFSETQ. V lost 5 bases and J lost 4, with 12 bases in between. This CDR3 spans 13 amino acids. CDR3 residues: CASSPLDSYGYTF. CDR3 nucleotide sequence: TGCGCCAGCAGTCCATTGGACAGCTATGGCTACACCTTC.

This clone is a singleton in its sample. This chain connects TRBV27 to TRBJ1-2, with 8 bases that match TRBD1. The CDR3 is 14 amino acids. Germline trimming cut 6 bases from V and 4 bases from J; bases unmatched to any gene: 7. Germline CDR1 MNHEY, CDR2 SMNVEV (reference sequence). CDR3 sequence (DNA): TGTGCCAGCAGGATCCAGGGGGCAAGCTATGGCTACACCTTC. It yields the protein CASRIQGASYGYTF.

The chain uses TRBV19 and TRBJ2-5; 7 positions match TRBD1. CDR1 LNHDA and CDR2 SQIVND come from the germline V gene (reference sequence). The CDR3 has 15 amino acids. V trimming: 5 bases; J trimming: 4 bases; junction bases outside the gene matches: 10. The CDR3 sequence: CASSSKTGLPETQYF. DNA for the CDR3: TGTGCCAGTAGTTCAAAGACAGGGCTCCCAGAGACCCAGTACTTC.

V and J are TRBV7-3 and TRBJ2-1; 10 bases are a match to TRBD2. The V segment lost 1 base and the J segment 8 bases; nucleotides outside the gene matches: 8. The CDR3 totals 16 residues. The germline V gene encodes CDR1 SGHTA and CDR2 FQGTGA. For the CDR3, the DNA is TGTGCCAGCAGCTTAATTACGGCTAGCGGGAGCGATGAGCAGTTCTTC. It translates to CASSLITASGSDEQFF.

The V gene is TRBV28, the J gene TRBJ1-2; no definite D call. The CDR3 has 15 amino acids. V shed 3 bases and J shed 7 bases, with 18 bases lying between them. In germline, CDR1 is MDHEN, CDR2 SYDVKM. The CDR3 DNA reads TGTGCCAGCAGTTTGGGTTCGGGAGGTCGAGGTGGCTACACCTTC. It codes for CASSLGSGGRGGYTF.

This chain uses TRBV5-4 with TRBJ1-2; no reliable D call. Per germline, CDR1 SGHNT and CDR2 YYREEE (reference sequence). CDR3 length equals 14 residues. The V gene lost 0 bases and the J gene lost 5 bases, with 11 bases spanning the gap. As DNA, the CDR3 is TGTGCCAGCAGCTTGGGTGCGGAGATATATGGCTACACCTTC. This sequence encodes CASSLGAEIYGYTF.

The J gene is TRBJ2-5, the V gene TRBV11-2; TRBD1 matches 8 bases. The CDR3 has 18 amino acids. J gave up 7 bases and V 1 base, and 17 bases lay outside the gene matches. Germline CDR1 is SGHAT and CDR2 is FQNNGV. Written as DNA, the CDR3 is TGTGCCAGCAGCTTAGCTGCGGGACAGGTAGGATTCTCGAGGACCCAGTACTTC. Translating it yields CASSLAAGQVGFSRTQYF.

This chain joins TRBV30 and TRBJ2-3, with D maybe TRBD1 (6 bases). Germline V gene sequence: CDR1 GTSNPN, CDR2 SVGIG (reference sequence). The CDR3 is 15 residues long. Trimming took 4 bases from V and 5 from J, leaving 19 bases between them. CDR3 in amino acids: CAWTLGQGSGDTQYF. The DNA for the CDR3 is TGTGCCTGGACCCTAGGGCAGGGGAGTGGAGATACGCAGTATTTT.

The V call is TRBV5-1, the J call TRBJ2-7; 7 bases map to TRBD2. The CDR3 has 15 amino acids. Germline values: CDR1 SGHRS, CDR2 YFSETQ. V dropped 0 bases and J dropped 2; count of bases not matched to a gene: 5. Here the CDR3 DNA reads TGCGCCAGCAGCTTGGGACTAGCTGGACCCTACGAGCAGTACTTC. Translated: CASSLGLAGPYEQYF.

The chain is built from TRBV29-1 and TRBJ1-4; D unresolved. V was trimmed by 6 bases and J by 0 bases, leaving 5 bases between them. The CDR3 loop spans 12 amino acids. Germline assignment: CDR1 SQVTM and CDR2 ANQGSEA. The CDR3 loop is CSVQTTNEKLFF. The CDR3 DNA reads as TGCAGCGTACAGACAACTAATGAAAAACTGTTTTTT.

The chain recombines TRBV30 with TRBJ2-1; the match to TRBD2 covers 15 bases. J gave up 7 bases and V 8 bases, and 0 bases lay outside the gene matches. The CDR3 has 12 amino acids. From germline, CDR1 is GTSNPN and CDR2 SVGIG (reference sequence). The CDR3 region has the DNA TGTGCCGGGACTAGCGGGAGGAATGAGCAGTTCTTC. Its translation: CAGTSGRNEQFF.

The chain is built from TRBV4-1 and TRBJ1-2; 9 bases map to TRBD1. This CDR3 is 15 amino acids long. Germline CDR1 is MGHRA and CDR2 is YSYEKL. The V gene end was trimmed by 6 bases and the J gene end by 8 bases; junction bases not matched to a gene: 13. The CDR3, as DNA: TGCGCCAGCAGACGCCCCGGGACAGGGCAGCGAGGCTACACCTTC. This encodes CASRRPGTGQRGYTF.

Only a few counts were recorded for this clone. This chain uses TRBV7-8 with TRBJ1-2, with 9 bases identical to TRBD1. The trim removed 5 bases at V and 8 bases at J, leaving 9 bases unmatched. CDR1 is SGHVS and CDR2 is FQNEAQ in the germline V gene. The CDR3 has 14 amino acids. CDR3 nucleotides: TGTGCCAGCAGCGCCAGGGACAGGGTTTTCGGCTACACCTTC. This sequence encodes CASSARDRVFGYTF.

V and J are TRBV27 and TRBJ2-7; TRBD2 agrees at 10 bases. The ends lost 4 bases at V and 5 bases at J; junction bases unmatched: 5. Per germline, CDR1 MNHEY and CDR2 SMNVEV (reference sequence). The CDR3 extends over 14 amino acids. The CDR3 loop reads CASSSLAGDHEQYF. The CDR3 DNA is TGTGCCAGCAGTTCTCTAGCGGGAGACCACGAGCAGTACTTC.

CDR3 region: CASSVGTGLNQPQHF. The CDR3 nucleotides are TGTGCCAGCAGCGTCGGGACAGGGCTGAATCAGCCCCAGCATTTT. This chain links TRBV9 with TRBJ1-5; 9 nucleotides line up with TRBD1. V was clipped by 2 bases and J by 4 bases; unmatched bases: 4. The CDR3 loop spans 15 amino acids. Germline CDR1 SGDLS, CDR2 YYNGEE.

The chain has TRBV30 and TRBJ2-7; 12 bases map to TRBD2. V trimming: 4 bases; J trimming: 5 bases; junction bases outside the gene matches: 21. Germline V gives CDR1 GTSNPN, CDR2 SVGIG (reference sequence). This CDR3 is built from 19 residues. CDR3 DNA sequence: TGTGCCTGGAACCTACGGACTAGCGGGACCGGCACCGTCGGGGACGAGCAGTACTTC. Protein sequence: CAWNLRTSGTGTVGDEQYF.

The chain carries TRBV11-2 and TRBJ2-1, with 11 positions matching TRBD2. CDR1 is SGHAT, CDR2 FQNNGV, per germline. This CDR3 has 15 residues. V shed 0 bases, J shed 5 bases, and the junction held 0 bases outside the gene matches. The CDR3 is CASSLELAGDNEQFF. As DNA, the CDR3 is TGTGCCAGCAGCTTAGAACTAGCGGGAGACAATGAGCAGTTCTTC.

This clone was counted only a few times. The rearrangement uses TRBV30 and TRBJ1-1, with D unclear. The CDR3 totals 12 residues. V shed 8 bases and J shed 0 bases, with 10 bases lying between them. The germline V gene has CDR1 GTSNPN and CDR2 SVGIG (reference sequence). The CDR3 is CAVNSVNTEAFF. CDR3 coding DNA: TGTGCCGTCAATTCGGTGAACACTGAAGCTTTCTTT.

This clone was seen a handful of times. J is TRBJ2-7 and V is TRBV2, with TRBD2 identical over 7 bases. Trimming took 6 bases from V and 6 from J; bases not matched to a gene: 2. Germline CDR1 SNHLY, CDR2 FYNNEI. The CDR3 totals 11 residues. The chain's CDR3 is CASRRELEQYF. The CDR3 nucleotides are TGTGCCAGCAGGCGGGAGCTCGAGCAGTACTTC.

Worth noting for this clone: The same CDR3 can be traced to other DNA sequences in this sample. The chain is built from TRBV2 and TRBJ2-1; TRBD2 aligns across 11 bases. Looked up from germline, CDR1 is SNHLY and CDR2 is FYNNEI. The CDR3 is 17 amino acids. J lost 3 bases, V lost 6 bases, and 10 bases had no gene match. Here the CDR3 DNA reads TGTGCCAGCAGCTATTCCTCACTAGCGGGAGTCTACAATGAGCAGTTCTTC. Its protein product is CASSYSSLAGVYNEQFF.

The rearrangement uses TRBV28 and TRBJ2-7, with D maybe TRBD1 (5 bases). V was trimmed by 6 bases and J by 3 bases, leaving 6 bases between them. The V gene's germline CDR1 is MDHEN and CDR2 SYDVKM. This CDR3 has 11 residues. CDR3 sequence reads: CASRQVYEQYF. The CDR3 coding sequence is TGTGCCAGCAGACAGGTCTACGAGCAGTACTTC.

The V and J genes are TRBV19 and TRBJ2-2; TRBD2 aligns across 9 bases. From germline, CDR1 is LNHDA and CDR2 SQIVND (reference sequence). The CDR3 covers 14 residues. With 5 bases clipped from V and 5 bases from J, the junction kept 3 bases outside the gene matches. The CDR3 DNA follows: TGTGCCAGTAGTGGTAGCGGGAGTACCGGGGAGCTGTTTTTT. Protein product: CASSGSGSTGELFF.

This chain links TRBV7-8 with TRBJ1-1; 9 bases align to TRBD1. The junction had 6 bases not matched to a gene; V was cut back by 4 bases and J by 3 bases. The CDR3 runs to 15 residues. In germline, CDR1 is SGHVS, CDR2 FQNEAQ. The DNA for the CDR3 is TGTGCCAGCAGCTCTGGGACAGGGTTGGACACTGAAGCTTTCTTT. Translating gives CASSSGTGLDTEAFF.

The chain has TRBV7-3 and TRBJ2-2; D is uncertain. This CDR3 spans 14 amino acids. V gave up 6 bases and J gave up 0 bases, with 8 bases separating them. CDR1 is SGHTA and CDR2 is FQGTGA in the germline V gene. The CDR3, as DNA: TGTGCCAGCAGGGCCACCGCGAACACCGGGGAGCTGTTTTTT. As protein: CASRATANTGELFF.